This T cell receptor beta chain originates from a study of breast tumors, draining lymph nodes, adjacent tissues. Whole-study results and caveats: Data only fit, rather than demonstrated, lymph node origin of most tumor T cells. Compared with lymph nodes, tumors were less diverse; compared with nontumor tissue, more. Compared with basal-like, luminal-like tumors shared significantly more repertoire with nontumor tissue.

Breast cancer patients provided tissue from their axillary draining lymph nodes. The V and J ends lost 2 bases and 0 bases respectively, with 11 bases between them. Germline assignment: CDR1 GTSNPN and CDR2 SVGIG (reference sequence). CDR3 length: 15 residues. This clonotype was seen a few times. As yet, its antigen is unknown. TCRdb reanalysed the multiplex PCR reads using MiXCR and keeps one entry per CDR3 protein. The data show some 140,000 distinct CDR3 sequences, less than 25% seen once. The receptor was isolated from a female donor with breast cancer. Some clones in this sample may be carry-over from other donors' samples. The specimen sequenced was axillary lymph node tissue. The chain couples TRBV30 to TRBJ1-5; D is ambiguous. The CDR3 spells CAWSRQAYSNQPQHF. The CDR3 DNA is TGTGCCTGGAGTAGGCAGGCTTATAGCAATCAGCCCCAGCATTTT.